This T cell receptor beta chain was sequenced in a study of blood T cell repertoires in COVID-19. For the study at large: Both acute and convalescent COVID-19 samples were obtained from the United States, Italy and Spain.

As originally analysed: Estimation of nucleated cell counts was performed using reference gene primer amplification. The data were produced by immunoSEQ multiplex PCR, yet TCRdb's version contains in-frame clones alone and is incomplete. The DNA was the basis for D and trimming; V, J and clone size are from that table. Of around 170,000 clones listed, more than 75% are singletons. Participants spanned ages about 18 to 90 years and resided in about two dozen US areas. Which cohort a participant joined came from the clinical history participants gave. The clonotype was recovered from a man aged 60-69 years who had been exposed to COVID-19. Material for sequencing was PBMCs or T cells enriched from blood (not recorded which).

The CDR3 bases are TGTGCCAGCAGCTTAGATCGAGTCAGCGGGGAGACCCAGTACTTC. The encoded protein is CASSLDRVSGETQYF. This chain connects TRBV11-3 to TRBJ2-5, with a tentative D call TRBD2 (6 bases). The V gene lost 0 bases and the J gene lost 5 bases, with 13 bases spanning the gap. CDR1 is SGHNT and CDR2 is YENEEA in the germline V gene. The CDR3 is 15 residues long.